This TCR beta chain comes out of a study of circulating CD8 cells and anti-PD-1 response in melanoma. Points from the study as a whole: TIGIT repertoires were least diverse, DNEG repertoires most diverse. Experiments were generally run without replicates. Clonotype sharing was highest between DPOS and TIGIT subsets. Patients included both untreated and previously treated individuals.

Per germline, CDR1 SSHAT and CDR2 FNYEAQ (reference sequence). The CDR3 has 15 residues. This clonotype counts as large. Its antigen is not known. One end of the junction fails to match germline, which may point to a read error. Sorting of live CD3+CD8+TCRalphabeta+ cells by PD-1 and/or TIGIT gave four subsets. Each library started from 15 ng of total RNA using the QIAseq Immune Repertoire TCR panel. TCRdb used MiXCR to reprocess the reads, holding one entry per CDR3 protein. The sample records around 320 distinct CDR3 sequences, 4% to 5.5% being singletons. The sequenced sample was CD8+ T cells from PBMCs, obtained at baseline or after one month of anti-PD-1 therapy (not recorded which). This chain joins TRBV7-7 and TRBJ2-3; D is undetermined. The clonotype comes from a human donor with melanoma. The CDR3, as DNA: TGTGCTAGCAGCTTAGCCCCAGGCGATCAGGATACGCAGTATTTT. Encoded protein: CASSLAPGDQDTQYF.